Given below is one TCR beta chain in context. The antigen it recognizes is unknown. Base-call qualities are not available, and no considerably larger clone is one nucleotide away. Looking up the germline V gene (reference sequence) yields CDR1 DFQATT and CDR2 SNEGSKA. The CDR3 contains 18 residues, cysteine and phenylalanine counted. Only the CDR3 part of the read is kept: 54 bases, read in frame from the first base. Clipping removes 0 bases from V and 7 bases from J, with 18 as the unmatched junction base count. This record belongs to a study of T cells in Graves' hyperthyroidism and ophthalmopathy (dated by TCRdb to between 2018 and 2021). Background for the entire study: Peripheral blood samples were taken at initial diagnosis, before any treatment was given. TCR V-J signatures able to tell the groups apart were searched for in a discovery cohort of approximately 95 patients, of whom 43 had Graves' ophthalmopathy and some 60 had stable Graves' hyperthyroidism. Prospective prediction of ophthalmopathy was tested in an independent validation cohort consisting of roughly 19 hyperthyroidism patients and 15 to 17 patients who later progressed to ophthalmopathy. For training and testing, the 80 to 100 patients in the discovery cohort were randomly divided in a 7:3 ratio. Thyroid tissue and blood T-cell repertoires from six Graves' hyperthyroidism patients were also compared in the study. After sampling, hyperthyroidism patients received methimazole starting at 30 mg daily, and ophthalmopathy patients received high-dose intravenous methylprednisolone. The paper describes TCR Vbeta CDR3 sequencing of 140 or so peripheral blood samples, made up of 43 ophthalmopathy patients, roughly 75 hyperthyroidism patients and roughly 17 progressor patients. Beyond this particular receptor, the publication reports: A 13 V-J signature model separated ophthalmopathy from stable hyperthyroidism, with 87.88% sensitivity and 81.08% specificity in cross-validation and 80%/75% in testing. Sample size was not statistically predetermined, and blinding of investigators to group allocation was not performed. In validation, the model predicted progression to ophthalmopathy with over 60% sensitivity and over 72% specificity, a median of 6.5 months before onset. Most expanded thyroid clonotypes (frequency above 0.001) were also detected in blood, suggesting blood repertoires may reflect thyroid immune responses.

A patient counted as having stable Graves' hyperthyroidism if no progression to ophthalmopathy occurred over 18 months of follow-up. Hyperthyroidism patients were newly diagnosed, with disease duration under 2 months, and aged 18 to 65 years. The study excluded patients with uncontrolled infections, other autoimmune diseases, pregnancy or lactation. Diagnoses relied on clinical symptoms, serum thyroxine and TRAb, thyroid ultrasound and orbital computed tomography. PBMCs were separated from 7.5 to 10 ml of fresh peripheral blood using Ficoll-Paque density gradient centrifugation. Total RNA was extracted using Trizol reagent, and RNA quality was assessed on an Agilent 2100 Bioanalyzer. The TCR beta CDR3 regions were amplified from RNA transcripts. A first-round RT-PCR of the TCR CDR3 used the HTBI primer set with the Qiagen OneStep RT-PCR kit. Libraries were constructed in a second round of multiplex PCR, after which size selection and purification were carried out. Libraries were sequenced paired-end with 100 bp reads on an Illumina HiSeq2000. Per the original workflow: Raw data were processed with SOAPnuke, discarding reads with adapters, uncalled bases, mean Phred below 15, or no exact constant-primer or identifier match. COPE v1.2.5 was used to merge the high-quality paired reads, and each unique nucleotide sequence was defined as a clonotype. MiTCR v1.1 was used to align the clonotypes against IMGT TRBV, TRBD and TRBJ reference segments. The analysis was restricted to V-J combinations with a frequency above 0.0001, which together covered just over 99% of the repertoires. The TCS score was defined as F50 (clonal expansion) divided by E x V (chaos), with BLOSUM62-based TCRdist calculated between CDR3 peptides within each V-J. Welch's t-statistics and random forest reduced around 510 V-J features to fewer than 15, which were used in a naive Bayes classifier (R e1071). TCRdb trimmed the raw reads at Q25, called clones with MiXCR and kept productive beta chains. Here each entry gathers all rows of one CDR3 protein and keeps the most common genes and DNA. TCRdb's processing, not the authors', yielded these V and J calls. The sample table contains 600,000 to 650,000 distinct CDR3 sequences; only one count was recorded for about 16% of them. 3% to 4% of the sample belongs to the ten largest clones.

Recombination connected TRBV20-1 to TRBJ2-1; 7 bases in the middle match TRBD2. The source of this sequence is a woman aged 25 to 45 with Graves' hyperthyroidism. The specimen sequenced was blood. This receptor carries the CDR3 CSARDSQGRGGVRNEQFF. The bases read TGCAGTGCTAGAGATTCCCAGGGTCGCGGGGGAGTGAGGAATGAGCAGTTCTTC.